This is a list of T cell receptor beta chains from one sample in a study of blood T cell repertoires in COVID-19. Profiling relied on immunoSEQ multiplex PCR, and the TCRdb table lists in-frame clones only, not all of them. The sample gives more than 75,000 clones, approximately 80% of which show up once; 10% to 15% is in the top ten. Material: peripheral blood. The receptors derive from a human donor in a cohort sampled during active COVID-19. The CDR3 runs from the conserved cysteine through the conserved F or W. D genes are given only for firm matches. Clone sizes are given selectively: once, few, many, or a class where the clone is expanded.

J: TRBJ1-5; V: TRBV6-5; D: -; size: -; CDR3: CASWGGGSSNQPQHF; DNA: TGTGCCAGCTGGGGCGGGGGCTCGAGCAATCAGCCCCAGCATTTT
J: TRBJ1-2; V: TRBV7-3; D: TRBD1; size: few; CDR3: CASSLTRDRDYGYTF; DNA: TGTGCCAGCAGCTTAACGCGGGACAGGGACTATGGCTACACCTTC
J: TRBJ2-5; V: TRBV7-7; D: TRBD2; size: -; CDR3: CASSLRAGGYAETQYF; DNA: TGTGCCAGCAGCCTTCGAGCGGGGGGATATGCTGAGACCCAGTACTTC
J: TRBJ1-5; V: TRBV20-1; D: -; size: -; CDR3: CSASPRGHYSNQPQHF; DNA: TGCAGTGCTAGTCCCAGGGGCCATTATAGCAATCAGCCCCAGCATTTT
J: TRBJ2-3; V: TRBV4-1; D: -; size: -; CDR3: CASSPVGGAADTQYF; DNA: TGCGCCAGCTCCCCGGTGGGGGGGGCCGCAGATACGCAGTATTTT
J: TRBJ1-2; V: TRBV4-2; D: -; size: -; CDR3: CASSQDRQGRVGNTF; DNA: TGTGCCAGCAGCCAAGATCGTCAAGGGAGGGTCGGAAACACCTTC
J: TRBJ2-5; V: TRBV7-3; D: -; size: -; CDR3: CASSPGLVRQETQYF; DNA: TGTGCCAGCAGCCCAGGGCTGGTAAGGCAAGAGACCCAGTACTTC
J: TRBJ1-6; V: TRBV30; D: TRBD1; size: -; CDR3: CAWSRTGGNSPLHF; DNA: TGTGCCTGGAGTCGGACAGGTGGTAATTCACCCCTCCACTTT
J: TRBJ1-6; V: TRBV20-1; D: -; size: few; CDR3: CSASMESSYNSPLHF; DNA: TGCAGTGCTAGTATGGAGAGCTCCTATAATTCACCCCTCCACTTT
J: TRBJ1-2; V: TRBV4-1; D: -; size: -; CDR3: CASSQESWGRLTNYGYTF; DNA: TGCGCCAGCAGCCAAGAATCATGGGGCAGGCTTACTAACTATGGCTACACCTTC
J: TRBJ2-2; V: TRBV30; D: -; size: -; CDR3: CAWSVMSLTGELFF; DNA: TGTGCCTGGAGTGTAATGAGTCTTACCGGGGAGCTGTTTTTT
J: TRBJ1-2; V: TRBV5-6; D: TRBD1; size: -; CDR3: CASSGTGSRYGYTF; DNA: TGTGCCAGCAGCGGGACAGGGTCCCGCTATGGCTACACCTTC
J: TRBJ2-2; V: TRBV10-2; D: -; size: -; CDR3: CASSGYRGELFF; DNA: TGCGCCAGCAGCGGGTACAGGGGGGAGCTGTTTTTT
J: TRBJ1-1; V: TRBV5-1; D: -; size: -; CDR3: CASSVNSMNTEAFF; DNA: TGCGCCAGCAGCGTCAACAGCATGAACACTGAAGCTTTCTTT
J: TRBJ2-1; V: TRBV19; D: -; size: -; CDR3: CASSISNEQFF; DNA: TGTGCCAGTAGTATCTCCAATGAGCAGTTCTTC
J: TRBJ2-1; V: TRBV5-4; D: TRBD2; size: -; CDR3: CASSAHGGGFGEQFF; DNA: TGTGCCAGCAGCGCCCACGGGGGGGGCTTCGGTGAGCAGTTCTTC
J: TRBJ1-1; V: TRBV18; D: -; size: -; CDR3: CATRGVNMNTEAFF; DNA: TGTGCCACCCGGGGGGTCAACATGAACACTGAAGCTTTCTTT
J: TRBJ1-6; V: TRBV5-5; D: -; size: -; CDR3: CASSLVWGDSPLHF; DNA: TGTGCCAGCAGCTTGGTCTGGGGGGATTCACCCCTCCACTTT
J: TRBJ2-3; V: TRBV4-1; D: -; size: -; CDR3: CASSQDSGYSQYF; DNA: TGCGCCAGCAGCCAAGATTCTGGTTACTCGCAGTATTTT
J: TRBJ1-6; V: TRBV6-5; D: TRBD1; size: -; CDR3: CASIGTGFSPLHF; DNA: TGTGCCAGCATCGGGACAGGGTTTTCGCCCCTCCACTTT
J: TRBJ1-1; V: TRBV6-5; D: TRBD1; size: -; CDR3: CASMRDRVAFF; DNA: TGTGCCAGCATGAGAGACAGGGTCGCTTTCTTT
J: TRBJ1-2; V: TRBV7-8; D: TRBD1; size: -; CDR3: CASSPRTGNNYGYTF; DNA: TGTGCCAGCAGCCCCCGGACAGGGAATAACTATGGCTACACCTTC
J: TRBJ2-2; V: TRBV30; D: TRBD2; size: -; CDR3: CAWSGGQTSGATGELFF; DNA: TGTGCCTGGAGTGGGGGTCAGACTAGCGGGGCCACCGGGGAGCTGTTTTTT
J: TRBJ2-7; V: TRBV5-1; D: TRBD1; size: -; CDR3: CASSWAPGTDYEQYF; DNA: TGCGCCAGCAGCTGGGCCCCCGGGACAGACTACGAGCAGTACTTC
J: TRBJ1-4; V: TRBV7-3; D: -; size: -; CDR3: CASSPRKGANEKLFF; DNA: TGTGCCAGCAGCCCCCGGAAGGGGGCTAATGAAAAACTGTTTTTT
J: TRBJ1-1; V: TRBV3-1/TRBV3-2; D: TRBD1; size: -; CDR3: CASSQVDGTDENTEAFF; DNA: TGTGCCAGCAGCCAAGTGGACGGGACAGACGAAAACACTGAAGCTTTCTTT
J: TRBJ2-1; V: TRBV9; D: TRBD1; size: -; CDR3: CASSPSRDRGYNEQFF; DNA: TGTGCCAGCAGCCCCTCCAGGGACAGGGGTTACAATGAGCAGTTCTTC
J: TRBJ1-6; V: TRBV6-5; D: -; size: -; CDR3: CASSRTVYNSPLHF; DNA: TGTGCCAGCAGCCGGACAGTATATAATTCACCCCTCCACTTT
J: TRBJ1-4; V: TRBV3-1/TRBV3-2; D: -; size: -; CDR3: CASSQGFPGFNEKLFF; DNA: TGTGCCAGCAGCCAAGGTTTTCCAGGTTTTAATGAAAAACTGTTTTTT
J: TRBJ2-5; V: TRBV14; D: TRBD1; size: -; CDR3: CASSQGGTAQETQYF; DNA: TGTGCCAGCAGCCAAGGGGGGACAGCACAAGAGACCCAGTACTTC
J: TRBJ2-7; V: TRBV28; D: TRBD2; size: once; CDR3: CASSLRLQEGRASYEQYF; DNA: TGTGCCAGCAGTTTAAGGCTTCAGGAGGGGAGGGCTAGTTACGAGCAGTACTTC
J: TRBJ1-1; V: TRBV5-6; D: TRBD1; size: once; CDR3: CASSSQGARTEAFF; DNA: TGTGCCAGCAGTTCGCAGGGGGCGCGGACTGAAGCTTTCTTT
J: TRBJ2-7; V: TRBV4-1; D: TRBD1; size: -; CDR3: CASSQTGVDEQYF; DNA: TGCGCCAGCAGCCAGACAGGGGTGGACGAGCAGTACTTC
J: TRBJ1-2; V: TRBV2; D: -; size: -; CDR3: CASSSTTLNYGYTF; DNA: TGTGCCAGCAGTTCCACGACACTCAACTATGGCTACACCTTC
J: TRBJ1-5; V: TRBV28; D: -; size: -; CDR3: CASSFDSFNQPQHF; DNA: TGTGCCAGCAGTTTTGACAGCTTCAATCAGCCCCAGCATTTT
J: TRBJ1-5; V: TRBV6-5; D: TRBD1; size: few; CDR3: CASRGQGGQPQHF; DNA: TGTGCCAGCAGGGGACAGGGAGGGCAGCCCCAGCATTTT
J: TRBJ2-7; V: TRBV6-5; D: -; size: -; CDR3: CASSYSYPSSYEQYF; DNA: TGTGCCAGCAGTTACTCGTATCCTAGCTCCTACGAGCAGTACTTC
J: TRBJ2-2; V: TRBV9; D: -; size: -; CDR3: CASSVDSGELFF; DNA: TGTGCCAGCAGCGTGGACAGCGGGGAGCTGTTTTTT
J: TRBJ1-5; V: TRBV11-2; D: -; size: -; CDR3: CASSPLQGRDQPQHF; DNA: TGTGCCAGCAGCCCGCTTCAGGGTCGAGATCAGCCCCAGCATTTT
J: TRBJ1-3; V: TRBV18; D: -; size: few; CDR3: CASSESRGNTIYF; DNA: TGTGCCAGCTCAGAAAGCAGGGGAAACACCATATATTTT
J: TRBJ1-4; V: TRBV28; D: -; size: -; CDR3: CASSPLTGNSEKLFF; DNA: TGTGCCAGCAGTCCCCTGACAGGAAATTCAGAAAAACTGTTTTTT
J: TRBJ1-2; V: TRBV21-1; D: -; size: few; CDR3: CASRTARGNYGYTF; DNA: TGTGCCAGCAGAACCGCCCGGGGGAACTATGGCTACACCTTC
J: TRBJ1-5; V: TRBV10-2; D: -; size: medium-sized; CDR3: CASSESTPEPQHF; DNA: TGCGCCAGCAGTGAGTCGACTCCGGAGCCCCAGCATTTT